Each of the 5 T cell receptor beta chains below was sequenced from the same sample in a study of T cells in Graves' hyperthyroidism and ophthalmopathy. RNA transcripts provided the source from which TCR beta CDR3 regions were amplified. RT-PCR in the first round (using the HTBI primer set) targeted the TCR CDR3. TCRdb analysed the multiplex PCR reads with MiXCR anew, one entry per CDR3 protein. The table shows 400,000 or so distinct CDR3 sequences, with around 15% occurring only once. The sequencing sample was made of blood. These receptors were taken from a woman aged 55-75 years with Graves' ophthalmopathy.

At least ten counts were recorded for this clonotype. The J gene is TRBJ2-1, the V gene TRBV7-3; 10 bases fit TRBD2. The CDR3 length is 17 residues. Trimming removed 3 bases from V and 8 bases from J; junction bases left unmatched: 13. Germline CDR1 reads SGHTA; CDR2 reads FQGTGA. CDR3 loop: CASSLQAAGGRLYEQFF. DNA of the CDR3: TGTGCCAGCAGCTTGCAGGCAGCGGGAGGGCGTCTATATGAGCAGTTCTTC.

In this sample, this clonotype turned up many times. V gene TRBV10-1 combines with J gene TRBJ2-7; TRBD2 matches at 7 bases. The CDR3 sequence is 15 residues long. V was pared by 0 bases and J by 2 bases, with 4 bases of the junction left unmatched. In germline, CDR1 is WNHNN, CDR2 SYGVQD (reference sequence). The CDR3 reads CASSESLAVPYEQYF. CDR3 in DNA: TGCGCCAGCAGTGAGTCCCTAGCGGTTCCCTACGAGCAGTACTTC.

This clonotype was recorded at least ten times. The chain couples TRBV7-9 to TRBJ2-7; the D is unclear. V shed 1 base and J shed 4 bases, with 8 bases lying between them. The CDR3 sequence is 13 residues long. Germline CDR1 is SEHNR and CDR2 is FQNEAQ (reference sequence). CDR3 in amino acids: CASSLDLGYEQYF. CDR3 bases: TGTGCCAGCAGCTTAGATCTGGGTTACGAGCAGTACTTC.

This clonotype was counted at least ten times. V gene TRBV11-2 combines with J gene TRBJ2-1; no definite D call. The germline V gene has CDR1 SGHAT and CDR2 FQNNGV. The CDR3 contains 15 residues. Trimming stripped 0 bases from V and 2 bases from J, with 8 bases between. CDR3 nucleotides: TGTGCCAGCAGCTTAGAGGGGAACACCTACAATGAGCAGTTCTTC. As protein: CASSLEGNTYNEQFF.

The V and J genes are TRBV20-1 and TRBJ1-3, with 9 bases fitting TRBD1. The V gene end was trimmed by 6 bases and the J gene end by 0 bases; junction bases not matched to a gene: 3. Germline V CDR1 and CDR2: DFQATT, SNEGSKA (reference sequence). This CDR3 contains 14 residues. The CDR3 DNA is TGCAGTGCGCAGACAGGGGGCTCTGGAAACACCATATATTTT. Protein sequence: CSAQTGGSGNTIYF.